Presented here are 23 T cell receptor beta chains from one specimen sequenced in a study of blood T cell repertoires in COVID-19. Here immunoSEQ multiplex PCR was the method, and the copy in TCRdb shows in-frame clones only, minus some. The sample includes around 200,000 clones, around 84% seen only once; the top ten take about 4.9%. Sequenced material: peripheral blood. The origin of the receptors is a woman aged 80 or over with acute or convalescent COVID-19.

The CDR3 DNA reads TGTGCCAGCGAGGGAGGGGGAGGGCCGGGTTCTGGCAATGAGCAGTTCTTC. Its protein product is CASEGGGGPGSGNEQFF. The chain couples TRBV28 to TRBJ2-1, with D maybe TRBD2 (7 bases). The CDR3 sequence is 17 residues long. V lost 8 bases to trimming and J lost 6 bases, with 26 bases between them. Germline CDR1 and CDR2: MDHEN and SYDVKM.

V is TRBV4-1 and J is TRBJ1-3; 9 positions match TRBD1. The CDR3 is 15 residues long. Germline assignment: CDR1 MGHRA and CDR2 YSYEKL. Unmatched junction bases numbered 6, after V lost 5 bases and J lost 4 bases. The CDR3 sequence: CASSSGTGNGNTIYF. CDR3 DNA sequence: TGCGCCAGCAGCTCCGGGACAGGGAACGGAAACACCATATATTTT.

The chain has TRBV18 and TRBJ1-1, with TRBD1 matching over 9 bases. V shed 3 bases and J 7 bases; nucleotides not matched to a gene: 6. CDR3 length equals 14 residues. Germline CDR1 is KGHSH and CDR2 is LQKENI. The CDR3 DNA sequence: TGTGCCAGCTCACCCGGGACAGGGTCAAGTGAAGCTTTCTTT. Residues: CASSPGTGSSEAFF. The entire variable domain, with the rest obtained from reference TRBV18 and TRBJ1-1, is as follows: NAGVMQNPRHLVRRRGQEARLRCSPMKGHSHVYWYRQLPEEGLKFMVYLQKENIIDESGMPKERFSAEFPKEGPSILRIQQVVRGDSAAYFCASSPGTGSSEAFFGQGTRLTVV.

This sequence joins TRBV19 and TRBJ2-5; 7 bases are shared with TRBD1. CDR3 length: 17 residues. CDR1 and CDR2 (germline): LNHDA, SQIVND (reference sequence). Trimming took 8 bases from V and 4 from J; bases not matched to a gene: 19. The CDR3 sequence: CASSPGGRRAGLETQYF. CDR3 DNA: TGTGCCAGTTCCCCAGGGGGTCGTCGGGCAGGGTTAGAGACCCAGTACTTC.

This rearrangement joins TRBV6-5 to TRBJ1-3, with 7 bases lining up with TRBD1. The CDR3 runs 14 residues. CDR1 and CDR2 (germline): MNHEY, SVGAGI. Trimming cost V 8 bases and J 4 bases; bases outside gene matches: 8. This CDR3 reads CASGLTGTGNTIYF. The CDR3 DNA follows: TGTGCCAGCGGGTTGACAGGGACAGGAAACACCATATATTTT.

The rearrangement uses TRBV4-3 and TRBJ1-1; a possible D gene is TRBD1 (5 bases). CDR1 is LGHNA and CDR2 is YSLEER in the germline V gene. This CDR3 contains 15 residues. V dropped 0 bases and J dropped 5 bases, with 13 bases sitting between them. CDR3 residues: CASSQEAGIGTEAFF. Here the CDR3 DNA reads TGCGCCAGCAGCCAAGAAGCAGGGATAGGGACTGAAGCTTTCTTT.

The CDR3 reads CASTPARTATLAFF. DNA for the CDR3: TGTGCCAGTACCCCCGCCCGGACAGCCACTTTAGCTTTCTTT. V gene TRBV19 combines with J gene TRBJ1-1, with D maybe TRBD1 (6 bases). The CDR3 runs 14 residues. Germline V gene lookup returns CDR1 LNHDA and CDR2 SQIVND (reference sequence). V was pared by 7 bases and J by 10 bases, with 22 bases between.

The chain couples TRBV5-1 to TRBJ1-2; D might be TRBD1 (5 bases). V was clipped by 4 bases and J by 7 bases, with 14 bases between them. CDR1 and CDR2 from the germline V gene are SGHRS and YFSETQ. This CDR3 spans 13 amino acids. The CDR3 spells CASSASGNSGYTF. CDR3 sequence (DNA): TGCGCCAGCAGCGCATCAGGGAATTCTGGCTACACCTTC.

The V call is TRBV5-4, the J call TRBJ2-1; the match to TRBD1 covers 7 bases. The CDR3 is 15 amino acids. The V gene's germline CDR1 is SGHNT and CDR2 YYREEE (reference sequence). Unmatched junction bases numbered 3, after V lost 1 base and J lost 2 bases. CDR3 DNA: TGTGCCAGCAGCTTGTCGCAGGGGGCCTACAATGAGCAGTTCTTC. This sequence encodes CASSLSQGAYNEQFF.

The chain joins TRBV5-1 to TRBJ2-1; 7 bases fit TRBD2. CDR1 is SGHRS and CDR2 is YFSETQ in the germline V gene. The CDR3 consists of 15 residues. The V gene end was trimmed by 5 bases and the J gene end by 4 bases; junction bases not matched to a gene: 9. The CDR3 spells CASSGKSGRYNEQFF. CDR3 DNA sequence: TGCGCCAGCAGTGGCAAATCCGGGAGGTACAATGAGCAGTTCTTC.

This rearrangement joins TRBV9 to TRBJ2-3, with TRBD2 matching 7 bases. Germline V CDR1 and CDR2: SGDLS, YYNGEE. V lost 2 bases and J lost 5; bases outside the gene matches: 11. This CDR3 has 16 residues. CDR3 sequence reads: CASSVGVAGVGDTQYF. The CDR3, as DNA: TGTGCCAGCAGCGTGGGGGTGGCGGGAGTAGGAGATACGCAGTATTTT.

This sequence joins TRBV9 and TRBJ2-1, with D perhaps matching TRBD2 (6 bases). V was trimmed by 6 bases and J by 10 bases, leaving 17 bases between them. There are 13 residues in the CDR3. Germline V CDR1 and CDR2: SGDLS, YYNGEE. Here the CDR3 DNA reads TGTGCCAGCACCATAGGGGTGGGAGGCGAGCAGTTCTTC. Protein sequence: CASTIGVGGEQFF.

The chain has TRBV29-1 and TRBJ1-4; D is possibly TRBD1 (5 bases). V lost 0 bases, J lost 6 bases, and 8 bases lay in between. The CDR3 has 13 residues. Germline CDR1 reads SQVTM; CDR2 reads ANQGSEA. In DNA, the CDR3 is TGCAGCGTTGAAGACGGGGGGGATGAAAAACTGTTTTTT. Residues: CSVEDGGDEKLFF.

There are a few counts of this clone. The V gene is TRBV9, the J gene TRBJ2-2; no reliable D call. CDR3 length: 14 amino acids. The germline CDR1 and CDR2 sequences are SGDLS and YYNGEE. V was trimmed by 6 bases and J by 4 bases, leaving 13 bases between them. CDR3 DNA sequence: TGTGCCAGCAAGTCTGGGCTTAGCACCGGGGAGCTGTTTTTT. It is translated as CASKSGLSTGELFF.

This chain connects TRBV7-2 to TRBJ2-1; D perhaps matches TRBD1 (5 bases). Trimming cost V 2 bases and J 8 bases, with 13 bases left between them. This CDR3 comprises 14 residues. Germline CDR1 reads SGHTA; CDR2 reads FQGNSA. The chain's CDR3 is CASSLSSGYYEQFF. The CDR3 DNA is TGTGCCAGCAGCTTAAGTTCAGGGTACTATGAGCAGTTCTTC. The whole variable domain, filled in from reference TRBV7-2 and TRBJ2-1, reads GAGVSQSPSNKVTEKGKDVELRCDPISGHTALYWYRQSLGQGLEFLIYFQGNSAPDKSGLPSDRFSAERTGGSVSTLTIQRTQQEDSAVYLCASSLSSGYYEQFFGPGTRLTVL.

The CDR3 reads CATSDPGTSTSEQYF. CDR3 DNA: TGTGCCACCAGTGATCCCGGGACTAGTACATCCGAGCAGTACTTC. The chain has TRBV24-1 and TRBJ2-7; 8 bases line up with TRBD2. Germline-derived CDR1 and CDR2 are KGHDR and SFDVKD. The length of the CDR3 is 15 residues. Trimming removed 3 bases from V and 6 bases from J; junction bases left unmatched: 9.

This rearrangement joins TRBV3-1 (or the pseudogene TRBV3-2) to TRBJ2-1; D gene uncertain. Trimming left V 0 bases short and J 12 bases short, with 12 bases between. There are 13 residues in the CDR3. The germline V gene has CDR1 LGHDT and CDR2 YNNKEL (reference sequence). CDR3 DNA: TGTGCCAGCAGCCAAGATCCTCCGAGAGTGCAGTTCTTC. Amino acid sequence: CASSQDPPRVQFF.

This clone showed up just once. This chain links TRBV27 with TRBJ2-1; 8 nucleotides match TRBD1. V trimming: 5 bases; J trimming: 16 bases; junction bases outside the gene matches: 25. From germline, CDR1 is MNHEY and CDR2 SMNVEV (reference sequence). The CDR3 contains 17 residues. The CDR3 nucleotides are TGTGCCAGCAGTGACCGTGGGCAGGGGGCAGGGTCCCCCCATCGATTCTTC. This gives the protein CASSDRGQGAGSPHRFF.

This clone was observed a few times. The rearrangement joins TRBV27 to TRBJ1-3, with D possibly matching TRBD1 (6 bases). Germline CDR1 MNHEY, CDR2 SMNVEV (reference sequence). V was clipped by 5 bases and J by 2 bases, with 16 bases between them. This CDR3 contains 16 residues. The CDR3 is CASSPYQGIPGNTIYF. CDR3 DNA: TGTGCCAGCAGTCCCTACCAGGGGATACCTGGAAACACCATATATTTT.

Comments on this clone: The junction and the germline gene differ at one end; a read error may be behind it. The chain is built from TRBV7-2 and TRBJ1-1; tentatively, D is TRBD1 (6 bases). CDR1 and CDR2 (germline): SGHTA, FQGNSA. CDR3 size: 13 residues. This CDR3 is CASTYIGGAEAFF. The DNA for the CDR3 is TGTGCCAGCACATATATAGGGGGGGCTGAGGCTTTCTTT.

This clone was seen only a few times. This chain connects TRBV11-2 to TRBJ1-3; maybe TRBD1 (5 bases). In germline, CDR1 is SGHAT, CDR2 FQNNGV. The V end lost 3 bases, the J end lost 4 bases, and 22 bases lay between the germline ends. CDR3 size: 18 residues. The CDR3 loop reads CASSFGSGGGVIGNTIYF. In nucleotides, the CDR3 is TGTGCCAGCAGCTTTGGATCGGGCGGAGGGGTAATAGGAAACACCATATATTTT.

V and J are TRBV27 and TRBJ1-1; 8 bases fit TRBD1. CDR1 MNHEY and CDR2 SMNVEV come from the germline V gene (reference sequence). This CDR3 is 14 amino acids long. The V and J ends lost 6 bases and 1 base, in that order; junction bases with no gene match: 4. The CDR3 nucleotides are TGTGCCAGCAGCCTACAGGGGGGGAACACTGAAGCTTTCTTT. Its protein product is CASSLQGGNTEAFF.

The chain joins TRBV3-1 (or the pseudogene TRBV3-2) to TRBJ2-5; D may be TRBD1 (5 bases). Germline V gene data show CDR1 as LGHDT and CDR2 as YNNKEL (reference sequence). The CDR3 contains 15 residues. The V and J ends lost 2 bases and 2 bases respectively, with 12 bases between them. The DNA of the CDR3 is TGTGCCAGCAGCCAAAGGGGCAGCAGACAAGAGACCCAGTACTTC. Residues: CASSQRGSRQETQYF.